This TCR beta chain emerged from a study of CD8 T cells in Susac syndrome. Study-wide results and limits: The study admitted that it had a relatively small number of individuals in its TCR sequencing and HLA analysis.

Points on this clonotype: Its antigen is not known. One junction end disagrees with the germline gene, perhaps due to a read error.

Recently defined diagnostic criteria classed the Susac syndrome patients as definite or probable. RNA amounts of 0.5 to 1 ug underwent reverse transcription with random hexamers. TCRdb called the immunoSEQ multiplex PCR reads again in MiXCR, with one record for every CDR3 protein. Of approximately 190,000 distinct CDR3 sequences listed, 75% to 95% are singletons. The length of the CDR3 is 12 residues. CDR1 and CDR2 (germline): MNHEY, SVGAGI. The genes are TRBV6-5 and TRBJ2-7; D might be TRBD1 (6 bases). The clonotype comes from a human donor with Susac syndrome. Sequenced sample: CD4+ T cells from PBMCs. The CDR3 nucleotides read TGTGCCAGCAGTTCGGACAGCGACGAGCAGCACTTC. Amino acid sequence: CASSSDSDEQHF.